These 2 T cell receptor beta chains share one sample of origin, sequenced in a study of blood T cell repertoires in COVID-19. The assay was immunoSEQ multiplex PCR, and TCRdb's table has in-frame clones only and misses some. The sample lists some 150,000 clones, roughly 87% occurring once. Sequencing used peripheral blood. Source of these receptors: a woman aged 45-65 years with acute or convalescent COVID-19.

This chain joins TRBV19 and TRBJ1-2; the D gene is possibly TRBD1 (5 bases). Between the trimmed V and J ends, which lost 7 bases and 0 bases, there was a span of 15 bases. Germline V CDR1 and CDR2: LNHDA, SQIVND (reference sequence). This CDR3 spans 15 amino acids. CDR3 amino acids: CASTPGGVANYGYTF. The CDR3 region has the DNA TGTGCCAGTACCCCCGGGGGGGTAGCTAACTATGGCTACACCTTC.

The chain carries TRBV10-3 and TRBJ2-3; tentatively, D is TRBD2 (6 bases). CDR1 and CDR2 from the germline V gene are ENHRY and SYGVKD. Trimming removed 3 bases from V and 0 bases from J, with 10 bases in between. The CDR3 has 15 residues. CDR3 sequence reads: CAISDGGESTDTQYF. The CDR3 coding sequence is TGTGCCATCAGTGACGGCGGGGAGAGCACAGATACGCAGTATTTT.